This paragraph covers one T cell receptor (beta chain) sequence. The sample belongs to a study of blood T cell repertoires in COVID-19. TCRdb keeps only in-frame clones here, not all; method: immunoSEQ multiplex PCR. There are some 300,000 clones in the sample; about 90% occur only once, and roughly 1% lies in the top ten. In germline, CDR1 is SGHRS, CDR2 YFSETQ. V was cut by 4 bases and J by 0 bases, with 9 bases left in between. This CDR3 spans 14 amino acids. Specimen: PBMCs or T cells enriched from blood (not recorded which). The chain links TRBV5-1 to TRBJ2-3; unclear D gene. The receptor was derived from a woman aged 25 to 39 who had recovered from COVID-19. The CDR3 protein is CASSLATSTDTQYF. The CDR3 DNA sequence: TGCGCCAGCAGCCTGGCGACTAGCACAGATACGCAGTATTTT.